A selection of T cell receptor beta chains follows, all from one sample in a study of T cell clones after liver transplantation. Sequenced by immunoSEQ multiplex PCR; TCRdb stores in-frame clones only, minus some. Of some 500 clones in the sample, roughly 27% were seen once. These receptors have no known antigen. The sample consisted of CD8+ T cells from cultured PBMCs. All receptors come from a human patient who received a liver transplant. Some T cells may be graft donor cells. CDR3s include the opening cysteine and the closing phenylalanine or tryptophan. A D gene is named only where the DNA matches it firmly. Not all rows give a size; the values are once, few, many and, for expanded clones, a class.

v_gene,d_gene,abundance,j_gene,CDR3nt,CDR3aa
TRBV2,TRBD2,.,TRBJ2-2,TGTGCCAGCAGTGGAAGGGGACTAGCGGGGGGCCAACACCGGGGAGCTGTTTTT,CASSGRGLAGGQHRGAVF
TRBV7-3,.,few,TRBJ2-7,TGTGCCAGCAGCTTCGGGGGGCTAGGAGAGCAGTACTTC,CASSFGGLGEQYF
TRBV28,.,.,TRBJ1-1,TGTGCCAGCAGTTTATCGGGGGTGAACACTGAAGCTTTCTTT,CASSLSGVNTEAFF
TRBV4-2,TRBD2,.,TRBJ2-7,TGTGCCACCCGAATCGGGGGGGCGGACGAGCAGTACTTC,CATRIGGADEQYF
TRBV27,.,.,TRBJ2-7,TGTGCCAGCAGTTCGCTTAAGAGCGATCAGCGATACGAGCAGTACTTC,CASSSLKSDQRYEQYF
TRBV27,TRBD1,large,TRBJ1-6,TGTGCCAGCCCGACAGGGTACGATTCACCCCTCCACTTT,CASPTGYDSPLHF
TRBV28,.,.,TRBJ2-7,TGTGCCAGCCTTCAGGCCTACTCCTACGAGCAGTACTTC,CASLQAYSYEQYF
TRBV7-9,TRBD2,.,TRBJ2-7,TGTGCCACCCGAATCGGGGGGGCGGACGAGCAGTACTTC,CATRIGGADEQYF
TRBV5-3,TRBD2,few,TRBJ2-7,TGTGCCACCCGAATCGGGGGGGCGGACGAGCAGTACTTC,CATRIGGADEQYF
TRBV11-2,TRBD1,large,TRBJ2-2,TGTGCCAGCAGCTTAGGACAGGGCACCGGGGAGCTGTTTTTT,CASSLGQGTGELFF
TRBV9,.,few,TRBJ2-2,TGTGCCAGCAGCGTCCCTCACAGGGCCGCGAACACCGGGGAGCTGTTTTTT,CASSVPHRAANTGELFF
TRBV5-3,.,.,TRBJ2-3,TGTGCCAGCAGCGTACTTGATAGCACAGATACGCAGTATTTT,CASSVLDSTDTQYF
TRBV2,.,few,TRBJ1-4,TGTGCCAGCAGTGGGCAGGCGGGAGGGGAAAAACTGTTTTTT,CASSGQAGGEKLFF
TRBV27,.,few,TRBJ1-2,TGTGCCAGCAGTTTATGGCGGGAATCTAACTATGGCTACACCTTC,CASSLWRESNYGYTF
TRBV28,.,hyperexpanded,TRBJ2-7,TGTGCCAGCAGCGGACAGCGTTCCTACGAGCAGTACTTC,CASSGQRSYEQYF
TRBV29-1,TRBD1,.,TRBJ2-7,TGCAGCGTTGAAGATTGGGGACAGGGAAGCTACGAGCAGTACTTC,CSVEDWGQGSYEQYF
TRBV5-6,.,few,TRBJ2-3,TGTGCCAGCAGTTGGGGAGTCCCAGATACGCAGTATTTT,CASSWGVPDTQYF